This note documents a single TCR beta chain sequence. These data originate in a study of blood T cell repertoires in COVID-19. Study information: Acute and convalescent COVID-19 specimens originated in the United States, Italy and Spain.

In the source study's methods: Estimation of nucleated cell counts was performed using reference gene primer amplification. The table came from immunoSEQ multiplex PCR; TCRdb's copy has only in-frame clones and leaves some out. D and trimming come from the DNA, and the V and J calls and clone size come from that table. The sample contains approximately 68,000 clones, 79% of which appear only once. The origin of this receptor is a woman aged 50 to 60 with acute or convalescent COVID-19. Sequencing input: peripheral blood.

In DNA form, the CDR3 reads TGTGCCAGCAGCTTGGTTTCGGACACTGAAGCTTTCTTT. It translates to CASSLVSDTEAFF. The chain employs TRBV5-5 and TRBJ1-1, with D unclear. This CDR3 is 13 amino acids long. Per germline, CDR1 SGHKS and CDR2 YYEKEE (reference sequence). V was shortened by 0 bases and J by 3 bases, with 6 bases between the two germline ends.